This T cell receptor (beta chain) emerged from a study of human T cells and chemical hapten exposure (dated by TCRdb to the early 2020s). Study-wide context: For sensitization, 2% DPC in acetone was applied to a roughly 2 cm by roughly 2 cm area of upper inner arm skin. Weekly therapeutic DPC doses were additionally applied to the scalp of patients throughout the approximately 25-week study period. Nearly 30 alopecia patients gave blood for TCR sequencing at one to four time points (pre-sensitization, 2, 6 and 24 weeks). The libraries were sequenced as a pool, and the TCR yield per sample differed mostly because of small variations in library volumes within the pool. Peripheral blood TCR repertoire changes were tracked in vivo in alopecia patients during primary and secondary sensitization to the hapten diphenylcyclopropenone (DPC). Patch testing on the upper back used Finn chambers containing 0.01% DPC, with scoring done after 6 days according to International Contact Dermatitis Research Group standards. The patient cohort, mostly female, included alopecia areata with under or over 50% scalp involvement, alopecia totalis and alopecia universalis. Blood was sampled from patients pre-sensitization (week 0) and at 2, 6 and about 24 weeks after DPC sensitization.

The CDR3 numbers 13 residues from cysteine through phenylalanine. Just the 39-base CDR3 DNA is kept, in frame starting at base 1. V is reduced by 2 bases and J by 2 bases, leaving a spacing of 6 bases between them. This clonotype was picked up a small number of times. The clone's antigen remains unknown. Per-base qualities were not stored, and no clone one base away is much larger. Findings and caveats that apply to the study as a whole: No change with DPC sensitization was found in the number of TCRs above 1 in 1000 frequency, and no evidence of global repertoire structure alterations was found. Compared with pre-sensitization or healthy control sets, expanded TCRs formed significantly more large CDR3 similarity clusters, which is consistent with antigen-driven responses. Because every patient had alopecia, a presumed autoimmune disease, the patients' immune response might differ from that of healthy individuals. After repeated subsampling, the strength of the expansion versus patch-test correlation and the threshold at which it became significant changed. The number of PT1 expanded TCRs positively correlated with patch test score, significant at thresholds 8, 16 and 32 but not 4.

The library was obtained by RACE. The run used a NextSeq 500. During library preparation, unique molecular identifiers were attached to individual cDNA molecules so that TCRs could be counted quantitatively and reproducibly. Both TCR alpha and TCR beta chains were sequenced from each blood RNA sample. Regarding the original processing steps: The median number of TCRs per sample was 95,638, ranging from 23,224 to 690,600. V, J and CDR3 annotation of the TCR reads was performed with the Decombinator software suite. To make PS versus PT1 abundance plots, every sample was subsampled to the same number of TCRs (28,000). Expanded TCRs were defined as absent before sensitization and observed at least eight times at the 2-week time point. Clones were called with MiXCR by TCRdb after fastp trimmed the public reads at Q25, and only in-frame beta chains were retained. Rows merge per CDR3 protein into single entries with the most common DNA and genes. These V and J calls originate from TCRdb's pipeline instead of the authors' own analysis. This sample is represented by about 82,000 distinct CDR3 sequences; roughly 13% of them were singletons. Together, the top ten hold about 5.7% of the sample.

The meaning of the sample's time point label: patch test 3, about 24 weeks after DPC sensitization. Per the publication, the treatment or condition label means: therapeutic diphenylcyclopropenone sensitization with weekly scalp DPC. At every patch-test visit, the blood draw took place before the patch test was put on. Eligible patients were aged 18 to 70, diagnosed with alopecia, deemed suitable for DPC therapy, and excluded if pregnant. Total RNA was extracted from unfractionated whole blood that had been collected in Tempus Blood RNA tubes. The chain employs TRBV12-3 or TRBV12-4 and TRBJ1-1; the D gene assignment is ambiguous. This material consisted of whole blood, taken in connection with sensitization to the hapten diphenylcyclopropenone (DPC). This receptor was identified in a woman in her 50s with alopecia areata. Some clones in this sample may be carry-over from other donors' samples. CDR3 region: CASSLRENTEAFF. The DNA sequence is given as TGTGCCAGCAGTTTAAGGGAAAACACTGAAGCTTTCTTT.